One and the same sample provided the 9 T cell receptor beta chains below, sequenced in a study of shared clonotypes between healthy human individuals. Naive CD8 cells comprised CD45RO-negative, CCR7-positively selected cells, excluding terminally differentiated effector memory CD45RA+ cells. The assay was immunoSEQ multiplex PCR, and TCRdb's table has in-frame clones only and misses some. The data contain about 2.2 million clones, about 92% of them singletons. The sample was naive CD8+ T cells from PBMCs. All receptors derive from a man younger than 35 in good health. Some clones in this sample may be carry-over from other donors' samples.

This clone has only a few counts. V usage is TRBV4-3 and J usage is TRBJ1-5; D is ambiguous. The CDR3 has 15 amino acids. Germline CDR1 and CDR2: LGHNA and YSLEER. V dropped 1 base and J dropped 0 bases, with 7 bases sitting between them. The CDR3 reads CASSQGALSNQPQHF. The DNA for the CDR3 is TGCGCCAGCAGCCAAGGGGCACTTAGCAATCAGCCCCAGCATTTT.

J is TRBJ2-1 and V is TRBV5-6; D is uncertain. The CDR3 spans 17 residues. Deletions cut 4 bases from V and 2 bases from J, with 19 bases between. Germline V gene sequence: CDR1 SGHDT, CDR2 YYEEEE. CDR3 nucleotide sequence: TGTGCCAGCAGCCAAATTGACCAACGTAACCCCTACAATGAGCAGTTCTTC. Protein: CASSQIDQRNPYNEQFF.

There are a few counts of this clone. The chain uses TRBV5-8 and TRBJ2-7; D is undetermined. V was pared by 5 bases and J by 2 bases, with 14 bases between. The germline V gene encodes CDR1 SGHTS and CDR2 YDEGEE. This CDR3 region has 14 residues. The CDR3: CASRPESFPYEQYF. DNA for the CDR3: TGTGCCAGCAGGCCGGAGTCCTTTCCCTACGAGCAGTACTTC.

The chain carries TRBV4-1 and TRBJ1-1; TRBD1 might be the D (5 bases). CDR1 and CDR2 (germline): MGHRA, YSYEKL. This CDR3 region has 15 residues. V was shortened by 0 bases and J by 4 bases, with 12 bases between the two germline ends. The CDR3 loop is CASSQDFRGSTEAFF. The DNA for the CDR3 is TGCGCCAGCAGCCAAGATTTTCGGGGCTCCACTGAAGCTTTCTTT.

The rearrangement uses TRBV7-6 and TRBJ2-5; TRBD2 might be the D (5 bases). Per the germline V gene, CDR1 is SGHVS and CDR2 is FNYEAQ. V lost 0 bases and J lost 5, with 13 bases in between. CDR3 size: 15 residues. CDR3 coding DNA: TGTGCCAGCAGCTTAGCGAGGAGCGGTGGGGAGACCCAGTACTTC. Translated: CASSLARSGGETQYF. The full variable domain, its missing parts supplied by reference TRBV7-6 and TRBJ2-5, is GAGVSQSPRYKVTKRGQDVALRCDPISGHVSLYWYRQALGQGPEFLTYFNYEAQQDKSGLPNDRFSAERPEGSISTLTIQRTEQRDSAMYRCASSLARSGGETQYFGPGTRLLVL.

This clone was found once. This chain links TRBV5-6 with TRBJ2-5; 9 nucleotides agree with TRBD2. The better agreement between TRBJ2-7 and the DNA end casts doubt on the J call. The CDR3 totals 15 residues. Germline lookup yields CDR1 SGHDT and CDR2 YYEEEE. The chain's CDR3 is CASSLEAGGPVEQYF. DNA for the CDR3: TGTGCCAGCAGCTTGGAGGCGGGAGGGCCGGTCGAGCAGTACTTC.

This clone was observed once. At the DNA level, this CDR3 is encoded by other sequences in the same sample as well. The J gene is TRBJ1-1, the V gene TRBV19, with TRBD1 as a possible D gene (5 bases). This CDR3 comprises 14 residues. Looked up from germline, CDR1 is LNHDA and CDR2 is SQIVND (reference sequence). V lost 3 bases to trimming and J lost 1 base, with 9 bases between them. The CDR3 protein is CASSIGGPNTEAFF. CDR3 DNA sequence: TGTGCCAGTAGTATCGGGGGACCGAACACTGAAGCTTTCTTT.

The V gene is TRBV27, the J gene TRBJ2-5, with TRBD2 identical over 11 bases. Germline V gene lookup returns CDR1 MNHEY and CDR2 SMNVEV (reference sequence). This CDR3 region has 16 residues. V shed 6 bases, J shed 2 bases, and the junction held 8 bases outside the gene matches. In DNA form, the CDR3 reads TGTGCCAGCAGAGAAACGACTAGCGGGGCGCAAGAGACCCAGTACTTC. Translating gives CASRETTSGAQETQYF.

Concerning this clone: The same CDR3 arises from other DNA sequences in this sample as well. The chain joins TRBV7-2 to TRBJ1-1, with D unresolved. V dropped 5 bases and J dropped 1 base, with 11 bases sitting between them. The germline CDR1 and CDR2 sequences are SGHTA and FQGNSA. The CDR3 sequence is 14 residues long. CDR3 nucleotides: TGTGCCAGCAGCCTAGGCTTGGGGAACACTGAAGCTTTCTTT. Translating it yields CASSLGLGNTEAFF.